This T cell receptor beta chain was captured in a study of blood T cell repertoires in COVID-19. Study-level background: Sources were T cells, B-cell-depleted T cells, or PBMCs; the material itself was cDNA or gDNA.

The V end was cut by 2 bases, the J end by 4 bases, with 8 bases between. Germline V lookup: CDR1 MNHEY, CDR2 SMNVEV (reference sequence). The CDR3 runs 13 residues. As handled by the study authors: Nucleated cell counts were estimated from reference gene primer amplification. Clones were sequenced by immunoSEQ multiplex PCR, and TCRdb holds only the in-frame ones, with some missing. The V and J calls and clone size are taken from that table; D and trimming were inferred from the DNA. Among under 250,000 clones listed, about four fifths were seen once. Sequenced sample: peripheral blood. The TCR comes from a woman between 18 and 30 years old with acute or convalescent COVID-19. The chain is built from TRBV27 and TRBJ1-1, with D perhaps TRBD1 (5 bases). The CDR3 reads CASSLGRATEAFF. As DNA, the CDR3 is TGTGCCAGCAGTTTAGGCAGGGCCACTGAAGCTTTCTTT.